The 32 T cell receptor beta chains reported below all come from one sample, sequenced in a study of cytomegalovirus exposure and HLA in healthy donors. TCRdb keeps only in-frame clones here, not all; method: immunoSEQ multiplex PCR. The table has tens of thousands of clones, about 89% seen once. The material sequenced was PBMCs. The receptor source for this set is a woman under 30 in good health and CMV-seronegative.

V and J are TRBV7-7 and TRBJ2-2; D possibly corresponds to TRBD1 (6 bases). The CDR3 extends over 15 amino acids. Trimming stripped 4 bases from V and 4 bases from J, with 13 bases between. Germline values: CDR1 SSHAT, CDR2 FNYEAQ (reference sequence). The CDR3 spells CASSSSRGFTGELFF. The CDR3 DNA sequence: TGTGCCAGCAGCTCATCTAGGGGGTTCACCGGGGAGCTGTTTTTT.

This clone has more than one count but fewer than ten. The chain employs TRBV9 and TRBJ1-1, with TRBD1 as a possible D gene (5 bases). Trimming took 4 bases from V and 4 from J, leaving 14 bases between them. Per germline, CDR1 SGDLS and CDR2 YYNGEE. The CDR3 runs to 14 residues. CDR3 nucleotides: TGTGCCAGCAGCCCCATTGGGGGGGGCACTGAAGCTTTCTTT. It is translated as CASSPIGGGTEAFF. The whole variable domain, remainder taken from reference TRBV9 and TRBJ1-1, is DSGVTQTPKHLITATGQRVTLRCSPRSGDLSVYWYQQSLDQGLQFLIQYYNGEERAKGNILERFSAQQFPDLHSELNLSSLELGDSALYFCASSPIGGGTEAFFGQGTRLTVV.

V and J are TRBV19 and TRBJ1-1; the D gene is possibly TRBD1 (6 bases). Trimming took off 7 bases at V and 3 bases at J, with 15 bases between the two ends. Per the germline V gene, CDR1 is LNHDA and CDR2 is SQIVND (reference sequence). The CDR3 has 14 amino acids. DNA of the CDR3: TGTGCCAGTACCATACTAGGGGGAGACACTGAAGCTTTCTTT. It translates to CASTILGGDTEAFF.

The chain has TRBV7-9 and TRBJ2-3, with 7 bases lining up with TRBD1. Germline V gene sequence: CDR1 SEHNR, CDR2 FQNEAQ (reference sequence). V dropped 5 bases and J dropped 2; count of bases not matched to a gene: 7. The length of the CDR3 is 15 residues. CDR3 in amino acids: CASSPQGTVTDTQYF. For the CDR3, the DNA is TGTGCCAGCAGCCCACAGGGGACGGTCACAGATACGCAGTATTTT.

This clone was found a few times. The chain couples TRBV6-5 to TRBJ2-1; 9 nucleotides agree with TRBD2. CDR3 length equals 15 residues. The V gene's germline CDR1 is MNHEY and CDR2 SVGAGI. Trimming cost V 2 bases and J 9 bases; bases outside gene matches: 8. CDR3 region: CASSYGGGRVGEQFF. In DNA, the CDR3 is TGTGCCAGCAGTTACGGGGGCGGGAGGGTCGGTGAGCAGTTCTTC.

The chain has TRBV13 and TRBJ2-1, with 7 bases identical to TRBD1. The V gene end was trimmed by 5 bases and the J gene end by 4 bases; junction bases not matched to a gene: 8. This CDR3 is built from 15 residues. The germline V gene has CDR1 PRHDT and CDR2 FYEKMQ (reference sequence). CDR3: CASSPGQESYNEQFF. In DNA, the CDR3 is TGTGCCAGCAGCCCTGGACAGGAAAGTTACAATGAGCAGTTCTTC. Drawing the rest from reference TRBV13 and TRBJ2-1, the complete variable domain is AAGVIQSPRHLIKEKRETATLKCYPIPRHDTVYWYQQGPGQDPQFLISFYEKMQSDKGSIPDRFSAQQFSDYHSELNMSSLELGDSALYFCASSPGQESYNEQFFGPGTRLTVL.

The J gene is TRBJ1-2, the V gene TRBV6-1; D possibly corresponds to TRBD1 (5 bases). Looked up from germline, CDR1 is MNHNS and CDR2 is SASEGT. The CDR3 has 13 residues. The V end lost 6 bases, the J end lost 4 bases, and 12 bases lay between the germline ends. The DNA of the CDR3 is TGTGCCAGCAGCACCAGGGAGGCCTATGGCTACACCTTC. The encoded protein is CASSTREAYGYTF.

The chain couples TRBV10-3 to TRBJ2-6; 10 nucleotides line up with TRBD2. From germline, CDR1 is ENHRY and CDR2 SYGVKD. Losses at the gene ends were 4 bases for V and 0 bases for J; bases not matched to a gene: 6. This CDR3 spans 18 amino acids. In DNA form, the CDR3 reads TGTGCCATCAGTGGGTTAGCGGGAGGTATCTCTGGGGCCAACGTCCTGACTTTC. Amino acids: CAISGLAGGISGANVLTF.

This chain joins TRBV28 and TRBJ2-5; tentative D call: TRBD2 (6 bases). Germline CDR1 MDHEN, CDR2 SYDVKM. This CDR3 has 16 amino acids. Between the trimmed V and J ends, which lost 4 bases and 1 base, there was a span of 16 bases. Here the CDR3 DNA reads TGTGCCAGCAGTTGGGACGGGAGCGACCCCCAAGAGACCCAGTACTTC. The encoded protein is CASSWDGSDPQETQYF. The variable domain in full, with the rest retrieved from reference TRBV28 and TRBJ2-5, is DVKVTQSSRYLVKRTGEKVFLECVQDMDHENMFWYRQDPGLGLRLIYFSYDVKMKEKGDIPEGYSVSREKKERFSLILESASTNQTSMYLCASSWDGSDPQETQYFGPGTRLLVL.

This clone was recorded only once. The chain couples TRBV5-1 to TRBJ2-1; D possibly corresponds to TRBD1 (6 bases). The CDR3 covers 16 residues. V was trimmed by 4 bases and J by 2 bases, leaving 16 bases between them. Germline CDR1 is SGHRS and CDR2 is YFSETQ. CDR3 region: CASSPQGTVAYNEQFF. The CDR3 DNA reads TGCGCCAGCAGCCCACAGGGAACAGTCGCCTACAATGAGCAGTTCTTC. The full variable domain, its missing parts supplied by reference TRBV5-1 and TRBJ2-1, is KAGVTQTPRYLIKTRGQQVTLSCSPISGHRSVSWYQQTPGQGLQFLFEYFSETQRNKGNFPGRFSGRQFSNSRSEMNVSTLELGDSALYLCASSPQGTVAYNEQFFGPGTRLTVL.

The CDR3 region is CASSFVVGQGLIDSYNSPLHF. CDR3 coding DNA: TGTGCCAGCAGCTTCGTCGTGGGACAGGGTTTGATCGATTCCTATAATTCACCCCTCCACTTT. This chain joins TRBV7-8 and TRBJ1-6; 9 positions match TRBD1. Germline V gene data show CDR1 as SGHVS and CDR2 as FQNEAQ. V shed 3 bases, J shed 1 base, and the junction held 16 bases outside the gene matches. CDR3 length: 21 residues.

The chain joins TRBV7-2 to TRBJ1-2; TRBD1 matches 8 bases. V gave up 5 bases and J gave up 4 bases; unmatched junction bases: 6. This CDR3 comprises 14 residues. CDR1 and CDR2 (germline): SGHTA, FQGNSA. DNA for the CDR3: TGTGCCAGCAGCCACGGACAGGGCGTCTATGGCTACACCTTC. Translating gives CASSHGQGVYGYTF.

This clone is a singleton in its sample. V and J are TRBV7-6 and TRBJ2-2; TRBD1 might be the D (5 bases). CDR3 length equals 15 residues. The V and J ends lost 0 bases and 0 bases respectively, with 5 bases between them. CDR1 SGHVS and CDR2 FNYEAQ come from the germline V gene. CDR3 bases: TGTGCCAGCAGCTTAGCAGGGGCGAACACCGGGGAGCTGTTTTTT. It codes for CASSLAGANTGELFF.

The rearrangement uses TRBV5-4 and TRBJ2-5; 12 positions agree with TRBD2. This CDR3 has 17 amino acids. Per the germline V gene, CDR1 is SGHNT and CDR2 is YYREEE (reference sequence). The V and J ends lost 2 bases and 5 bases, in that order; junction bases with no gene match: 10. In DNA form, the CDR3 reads TGTGCCAGCAGCTTTCCACTAGCGGGAGGCCGCGGGGAGACCCAGTACTTC. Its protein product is CASSFPLAGGRGETQYF.

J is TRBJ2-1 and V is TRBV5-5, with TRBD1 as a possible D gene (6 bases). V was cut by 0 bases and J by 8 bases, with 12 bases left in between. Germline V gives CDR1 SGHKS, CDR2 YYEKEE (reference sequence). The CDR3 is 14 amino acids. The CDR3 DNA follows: TGTGCCAGCAGCTTGGACAGGGTGGTCGATGAGCAGTTCTTC. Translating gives CASSLDRVVDEQFF.

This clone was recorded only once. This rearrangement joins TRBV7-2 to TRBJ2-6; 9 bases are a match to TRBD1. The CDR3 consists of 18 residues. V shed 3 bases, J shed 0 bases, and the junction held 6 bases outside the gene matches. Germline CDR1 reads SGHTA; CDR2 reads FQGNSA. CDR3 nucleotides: TGTGCCAGCAGCTTTGCCGGGACAGGGTTCTCTGGGGCCAACGTCCTGACTTTC. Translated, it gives CASSFAGTGFSGANVLTF.

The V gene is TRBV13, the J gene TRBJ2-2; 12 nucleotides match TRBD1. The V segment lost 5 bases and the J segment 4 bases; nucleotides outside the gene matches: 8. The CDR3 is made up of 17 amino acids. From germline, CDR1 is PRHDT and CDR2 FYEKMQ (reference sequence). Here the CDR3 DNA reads TGTGCCAGCAGCGATTCCGGGACAGGGGGCCTCACCGGGGAGCTGTTTTTT. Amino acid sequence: CASSDSGTGGLTGELFF. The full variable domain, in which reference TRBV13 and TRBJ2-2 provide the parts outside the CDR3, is AAGVIQSPRHLIKEKRETATLKCYPIPRHDTVYWYQQGPGQDPQFLISFYEKMQSDKGSIPDRFSAQQFSDYHSELNMSSLELGDSALYFCASSDSGTGGLTGELFFGEGSRLTVL.

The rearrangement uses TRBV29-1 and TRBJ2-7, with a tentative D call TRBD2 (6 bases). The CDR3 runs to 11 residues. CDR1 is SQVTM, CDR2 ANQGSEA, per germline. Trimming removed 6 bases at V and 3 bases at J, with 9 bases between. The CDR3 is CSVREVYEQYF. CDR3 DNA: TGCAGCGTAAGGGAGGTCTACGAGCAGTACTTC.

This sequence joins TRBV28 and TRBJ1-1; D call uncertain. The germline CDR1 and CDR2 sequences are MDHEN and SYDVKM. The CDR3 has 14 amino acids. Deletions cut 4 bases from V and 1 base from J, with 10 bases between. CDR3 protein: CASSSGSRNTEAFF. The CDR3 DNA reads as TGTGCCAGCAGTTCCGGGAGCCGGAACACTGAAGCTTTCTTT.

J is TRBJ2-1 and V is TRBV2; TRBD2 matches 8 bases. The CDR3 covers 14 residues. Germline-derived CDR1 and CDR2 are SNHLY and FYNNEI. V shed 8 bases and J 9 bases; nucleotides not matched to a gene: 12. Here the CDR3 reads CASPRGGTQGEQFF. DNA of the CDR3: TGTGCCAGCCCCCGGGGGGGGACACAGGGTGAGCAGTTCTTC.

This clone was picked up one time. The CDR3, as DNA: TGCGCCAGCAGCTTCTCTCAGGGGGCGCCTATTAACTATGGCTACACCTTC. It yields the protein CASSFSQGAPINYGYTF. This chain connects TRBV5-1 to TRBJ1-2; 8 nucleotides match TRBD1. The CDR3 runs to 17 residues. Germline CDR1 reads SGHRS; CDR2 reads YFSETQ. The J segment lost 1 base and the V segment lost 2 bases, leaving 10 bases of the junction unmatched. The complete variable domain, with remaining parts taken from reference TRBV5-1 and TRBJ1-2, reads KAGVTQTPRYLIKTRGQQVTLSCSPISGHRSVSWYQQTPGQGLQFLFEYFSETQRNKGNFPGRFSGRQFSNSRSEMNVSTLELGDSALYLCASSFSQGAPINYGYTFGSGTRLTVV.

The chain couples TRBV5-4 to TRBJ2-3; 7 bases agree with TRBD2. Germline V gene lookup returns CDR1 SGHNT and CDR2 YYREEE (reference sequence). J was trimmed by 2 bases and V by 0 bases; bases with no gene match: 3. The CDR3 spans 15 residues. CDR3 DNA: TGTGCCAGCAGCTTGGAGGGACTACCCACAGATACGCAGTATTTT. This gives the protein CASSLEGLPTDTQYF.

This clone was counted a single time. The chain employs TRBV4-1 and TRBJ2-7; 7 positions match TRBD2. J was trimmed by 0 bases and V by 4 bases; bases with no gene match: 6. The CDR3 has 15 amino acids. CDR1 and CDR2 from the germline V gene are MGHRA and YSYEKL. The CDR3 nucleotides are TGCGCCAGCAGCCCCGGGACTATGAGCTCCTACGAGCAGTACTTC. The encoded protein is CASSPGTMSSYEQYF.

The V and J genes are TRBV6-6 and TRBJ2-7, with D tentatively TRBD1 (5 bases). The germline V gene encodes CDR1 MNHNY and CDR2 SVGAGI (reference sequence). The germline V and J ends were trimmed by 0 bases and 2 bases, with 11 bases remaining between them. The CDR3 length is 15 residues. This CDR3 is CASSYSAQATYEQYF. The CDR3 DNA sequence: TGTGCCAGCAGTTACTCAGCACAGGCTACCTACGAGCAGTACTTC.

This CDR3 reads CASYPRTGNTEAFF. Written as DNA, the CDR3 is TGTGCCAGCTACCCGAGGACAGGGAACACTGAAGCTTTCTTT. The chain carries TRBV6-6 and TRBJ1-1; TRBD1 aligns across 7 bases. CDR1 is MNHNY and CDR2 is SVGAGI in the germline V gene (reference sequence). The V gene end was trimmed by 8 bases and the J gene end by 1 base; junction bases not matched to a gene: 7. This CDR3 spans 14 amino acids.

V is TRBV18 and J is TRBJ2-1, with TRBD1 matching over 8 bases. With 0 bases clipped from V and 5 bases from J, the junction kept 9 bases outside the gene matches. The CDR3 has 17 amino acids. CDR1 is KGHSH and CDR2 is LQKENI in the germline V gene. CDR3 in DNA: TGTGCCAGCTCACCACCGCAGGGGGCTGTTTATCACAATGAGCAGTTCTTC. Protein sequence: CASSPPQGAVYHNEQFF.

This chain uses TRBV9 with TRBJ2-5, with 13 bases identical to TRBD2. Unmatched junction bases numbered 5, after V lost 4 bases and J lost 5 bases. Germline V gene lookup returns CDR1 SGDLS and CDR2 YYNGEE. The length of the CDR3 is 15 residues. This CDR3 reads CASSPWTSGSETQYF. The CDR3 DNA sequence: TGTGCCAGCAGCCCCTGGACTAGCGGGAGTGAGACCCAGTACTTC.

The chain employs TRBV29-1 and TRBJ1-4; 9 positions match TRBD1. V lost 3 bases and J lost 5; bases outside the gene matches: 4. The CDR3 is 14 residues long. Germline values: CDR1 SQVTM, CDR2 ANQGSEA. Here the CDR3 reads CSVEKTGGNEKLFF. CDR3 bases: TGCAGCGTTGAGAAGACAGGGGGGAATGAAAAACTGTTTTTT.

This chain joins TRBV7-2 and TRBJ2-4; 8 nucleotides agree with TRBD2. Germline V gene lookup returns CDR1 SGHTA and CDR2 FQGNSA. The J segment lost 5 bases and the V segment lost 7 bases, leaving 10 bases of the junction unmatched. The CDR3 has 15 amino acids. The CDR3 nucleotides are TGTGCCAGCATCCCTTCCGGGAGGGACGAAAACATTCAGTACTTC. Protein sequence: CASIPSGRDENIQYF. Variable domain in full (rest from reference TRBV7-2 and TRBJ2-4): GAGVSQSPSNKVTEKGKDVELRCDPISGHTALYWYRQSLGQGLEFLIYFQGNSAPDKSGLPSDRFSAERTGGSVSTLTIQRTQQEDSAVYLCASIPSGRDENIQYFGAGTRLSVL.

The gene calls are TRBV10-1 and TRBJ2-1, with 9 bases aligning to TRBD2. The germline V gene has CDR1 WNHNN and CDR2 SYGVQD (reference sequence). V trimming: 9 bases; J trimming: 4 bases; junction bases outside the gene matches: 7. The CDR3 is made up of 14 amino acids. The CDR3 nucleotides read TGCGCCAGTAATAGCGGGAGTCGGTACAATGAGCAGTTCTTC. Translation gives CASNSGSRYNEQFF.

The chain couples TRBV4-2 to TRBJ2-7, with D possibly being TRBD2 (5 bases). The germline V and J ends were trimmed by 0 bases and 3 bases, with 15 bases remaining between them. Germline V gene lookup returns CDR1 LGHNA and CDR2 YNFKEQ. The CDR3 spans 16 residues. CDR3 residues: CASSQDNREDRYEQYF. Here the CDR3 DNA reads TGTGCCAGCAGCCAAGATAATCGGGAAGATCGCTACGAGCAGTACTTC.

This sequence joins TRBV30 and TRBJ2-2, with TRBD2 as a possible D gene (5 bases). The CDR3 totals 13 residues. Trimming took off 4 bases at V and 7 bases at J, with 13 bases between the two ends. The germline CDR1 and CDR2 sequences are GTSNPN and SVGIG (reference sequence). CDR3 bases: TGTGCCTGGACAGCCGGGGTTGGCGGGGAGCTGTTTTTT. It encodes CAWTAGVGGELFF.